This T cell receptor beta chain stems from a study of tumor and adjacent non-tumor tissue in lung cancer. The library came from three nested PCR rounds adapted from ARM-PCR protocols. TCRdb analysed the multiplex PCR reads with MiXCR anew, one entry per CDR3 protein. The sample contains about 75,000 distinct CDR3 sequences, under 80% of which appear only once. The CDR3 runs to 14 residues. In germline, CDR1 is MDHEN, CDR2 SYDVKM. Details on this clonotype: This may be a read error: a much more frequent sequence differs by one nucleotide.

The template was RNA from unsorted bulk tissue. The rearrangement links TRBV28 to TRBJ2-7; 7 bases agree with TRBD2. This receptor was obtained from a woman in her 50s with non-small cell lung cancer. The sequenced sample consisted of lung tumor tissue. CDR3 sequence reads: CASSEGDGRYVQYF. In DNA, the CDR3 is TGTGCCAGCAGTGAGGGAGACGGGAGGTACGTGCAGTACTTC.